This TCR beta chain derives from a study of blood T cell repertoires in COVID-19. Exposed participants encountered a COVID-19 case during the 2 weeks preceding study entry. For this clone: The sample has other DNA sequences that encode this CDR3 too.

Produced via immunoSEQ multiplex PCR; TCRdb's table is partial and in-frame only. The data hold about 150,000 clones, with 87% observed a single time. With 4 bases clipped from V and 8 bases from J, the junction kept 10 bases outside the gene matches. Per the germline V gene, CDR1 is SGHRS and CDR2 is YFSETQ. There are 14 residues in the CDR3. Material: PBMCs or T cells enriched from blood (not recorded which). The chain recombines TRBV5-1 with TRBJ1-2, with 8 bases identical to TRBD1. The TCR originated in a woman in her thirties or forties who had been exposed to COVID-19. CDR3 in DNA: TGCGCCAGCAGCCCCGGACAGGGTGCGTACGGCTACACCTTC. It codes for CASSPGQGAYGYTF.